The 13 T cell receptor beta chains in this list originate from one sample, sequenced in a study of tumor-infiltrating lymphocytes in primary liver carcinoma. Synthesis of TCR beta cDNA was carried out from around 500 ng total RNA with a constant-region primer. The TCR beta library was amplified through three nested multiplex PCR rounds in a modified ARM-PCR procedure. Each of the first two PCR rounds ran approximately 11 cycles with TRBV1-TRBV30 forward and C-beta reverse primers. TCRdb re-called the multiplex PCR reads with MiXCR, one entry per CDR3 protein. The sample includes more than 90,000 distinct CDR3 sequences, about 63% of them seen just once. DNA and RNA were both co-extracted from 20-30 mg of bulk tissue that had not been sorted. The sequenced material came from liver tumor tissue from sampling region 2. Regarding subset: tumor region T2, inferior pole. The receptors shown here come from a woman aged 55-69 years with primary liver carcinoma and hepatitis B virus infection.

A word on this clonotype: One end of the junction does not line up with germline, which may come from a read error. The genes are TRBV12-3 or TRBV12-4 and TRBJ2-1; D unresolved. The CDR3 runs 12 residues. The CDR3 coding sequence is TGTGCCAGCAGCCGGAGACCAAGTGAGCAATTCTTC. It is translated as CASSRRPSEQFF.

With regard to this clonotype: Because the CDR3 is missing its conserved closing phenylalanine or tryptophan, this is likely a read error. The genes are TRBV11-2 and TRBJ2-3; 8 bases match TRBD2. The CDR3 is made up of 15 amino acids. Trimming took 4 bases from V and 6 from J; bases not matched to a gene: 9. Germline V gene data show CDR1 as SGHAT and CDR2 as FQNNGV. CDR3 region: CASSSRGGEIDTQYS. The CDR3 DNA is TGTGCCAGCAGCTCCCGGGGGGGGGAGATTGATACGCAGTATTCT.

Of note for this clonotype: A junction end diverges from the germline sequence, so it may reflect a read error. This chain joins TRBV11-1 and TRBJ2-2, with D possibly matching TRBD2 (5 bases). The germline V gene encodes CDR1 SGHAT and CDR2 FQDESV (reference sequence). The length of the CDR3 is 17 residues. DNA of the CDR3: TGTGCCAGCAGTGCCCGGCTATTCCTAGTTAACACCGGGGAGCTTTTCTTT. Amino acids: CASSARLFLVNTGELFF.

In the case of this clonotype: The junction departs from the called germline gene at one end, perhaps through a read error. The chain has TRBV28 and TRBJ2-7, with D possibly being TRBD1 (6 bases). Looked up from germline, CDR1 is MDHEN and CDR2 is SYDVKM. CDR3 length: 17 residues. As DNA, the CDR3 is TGTGCCGGCAGATTTCAACTCCGGGACACTTCCTCCTACGAGCAGTACTTC. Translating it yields CAGRFQLRDTSSYEQYF.

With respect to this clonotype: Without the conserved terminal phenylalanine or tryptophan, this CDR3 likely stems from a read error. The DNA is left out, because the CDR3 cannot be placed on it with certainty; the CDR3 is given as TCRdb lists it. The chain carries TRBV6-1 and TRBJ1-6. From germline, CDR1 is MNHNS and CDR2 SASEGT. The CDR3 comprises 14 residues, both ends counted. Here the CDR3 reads CASSEVVDGSPPHI.

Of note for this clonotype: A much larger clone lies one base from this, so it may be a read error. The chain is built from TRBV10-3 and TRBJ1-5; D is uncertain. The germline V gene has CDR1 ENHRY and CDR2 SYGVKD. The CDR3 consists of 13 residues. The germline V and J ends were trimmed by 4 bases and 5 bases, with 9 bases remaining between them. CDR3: CAISVREDQPQHF. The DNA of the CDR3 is TGTGCCATCAGTGTGAGGGAGGATCAGCCCCAGCATTTT.

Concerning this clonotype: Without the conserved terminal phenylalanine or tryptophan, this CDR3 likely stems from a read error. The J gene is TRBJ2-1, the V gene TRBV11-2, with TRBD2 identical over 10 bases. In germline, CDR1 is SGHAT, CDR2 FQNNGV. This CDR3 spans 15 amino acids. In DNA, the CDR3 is TGTGCCAACAGCTCAGTGTCTAGCGGGAGCAATGAGCAGTTCCTC. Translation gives CANSSVSSGSNEQFL.

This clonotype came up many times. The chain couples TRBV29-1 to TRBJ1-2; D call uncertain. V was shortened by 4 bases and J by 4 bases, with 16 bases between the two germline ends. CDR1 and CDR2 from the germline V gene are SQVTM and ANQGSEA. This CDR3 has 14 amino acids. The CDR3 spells CSVGTYDGSYGYTF. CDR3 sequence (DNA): TGCAGCGTTGGAACCTATGACGGTTCCTATGGCTACACCTTC.

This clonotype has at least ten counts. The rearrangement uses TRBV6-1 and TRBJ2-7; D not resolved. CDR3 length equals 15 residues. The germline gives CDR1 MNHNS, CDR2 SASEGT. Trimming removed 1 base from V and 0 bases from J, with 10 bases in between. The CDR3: CASSEVGGSSYEQYF. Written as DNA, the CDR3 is TGTGCCAGCAGTGAAGTTGGCGGCAGCTCCTACGAGCAGTACTTC.

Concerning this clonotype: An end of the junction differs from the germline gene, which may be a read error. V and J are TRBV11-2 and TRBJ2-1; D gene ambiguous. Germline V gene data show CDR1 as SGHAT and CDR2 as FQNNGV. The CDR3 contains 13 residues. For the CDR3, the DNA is TGTGCCAGCTGCAGCGACCCCAACAATGAGCAGCTCTTC. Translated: CASCSDPNNEQLF.

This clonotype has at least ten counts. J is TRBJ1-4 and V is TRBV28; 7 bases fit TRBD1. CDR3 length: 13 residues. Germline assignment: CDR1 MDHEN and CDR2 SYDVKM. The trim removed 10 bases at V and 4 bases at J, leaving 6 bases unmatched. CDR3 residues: CATLRQGNEKLFF. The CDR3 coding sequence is TGTGCCACCCTTAGACAGGGTAATGAAAAACTGTTTTTT.

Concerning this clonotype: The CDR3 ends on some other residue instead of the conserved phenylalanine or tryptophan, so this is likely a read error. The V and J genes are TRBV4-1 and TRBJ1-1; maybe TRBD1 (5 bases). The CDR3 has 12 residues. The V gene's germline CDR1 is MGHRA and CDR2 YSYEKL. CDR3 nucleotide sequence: TGCGCCAGCAGCGCAGGGAACACTAAAGCTTTCTCT. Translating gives CASSAGNTKAFS.

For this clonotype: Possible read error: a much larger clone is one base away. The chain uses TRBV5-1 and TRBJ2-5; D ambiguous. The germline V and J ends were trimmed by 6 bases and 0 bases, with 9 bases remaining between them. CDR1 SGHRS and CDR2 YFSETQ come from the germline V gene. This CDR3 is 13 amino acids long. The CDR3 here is CASNLPDQETQYF. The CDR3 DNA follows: TGCGCCAGCAACTTACCGGACCAAGAGACCCAGTACTTC.